The following is a T cell receptor beta chain sequence with its context. Sequencing was performed with immunoSEQ multiplex PCR; in TCRdb, only in-frame clones are kept and a portion is missing. The data hold fewer than 150,000 clones, with about nine tenths observed a single time. This sample stems from a study of T cell responses to AZD1222 COVID-19 vaccine. V lost 6 bases and J lost 5; bases outside the gene matches: 8. Germline V gene sequence: CDR1 SQVTM, CDR2 ANQGSEA. This CDR3 spans 13 amino acids. The TCR sequence derives from an adult in good health. The specimen comprised peripheral blood, sampled on day 0 of AZD1222 vaccination. The chain couples TRBV29-1 to TRBJ1-2; 8 positions match TRBD1. The CDR3 is CSVAGGVGYGYTF. The CDR3 DNA reads TGCAGCGTCGCAGGGGGCGTGGGGTATGGCTACACCTTC.